These 6 T cell receptor beta chains share one sample of origin, sequenced in a study of blood T cells in healthy people across ages. Using a J-beta primer mix together with a sample-barcoded 5' primer, a second PCR was run for roughly 6 to 12 cycles. TCRdb independently ran MiXCR on the 5' RACE reads; one entry per CDR3 protein. The sample has hundreds of thousands of distinct CDR3 sequences, 20% to 25% seen once. The sequencing sample was made of blood. The source is a man aged 70 or older in good health.

The chain joins TRBV12-3 or TRBV12-4 to TRBJ1-1; D uncertain. CDR3 length equals 14 residues. Trimming took off 4 bases at V and 4 bases at J, with 13 bases between the two ends. The CDR3 is CASSYVARGTEAFF. In nucleotides, the CDR3 is TGTGCCAGCAGTTACGTGGCCCGGGGCACTGAAGCTTTCTTT.

V and J are TRBV11-3 and TRBJ2-1; D is ambiguous. The germline gives CDR1 SGHNT, CDR2 YENEEA. Trimming left V 2 bases short and J 5 bases short, with 10 bases between. CDR3 size: 14 residues. CDR3 coding DNA: TGTGCCAGCAGCTTAAGTCGGACGAACAATGAGCAGTTCTTC. Protein product: CASSLSRTNNEQFF.

This clonotype appeared a few times. The CDR3 here is CSVVWETQYF. The CDR3 DNA follows: TGCAGCGTTGTATGGGAGACCCAGTACTTC. The V gene is TRBV29-1, the J gene TRBJ2-5; no definite D call. V was pared by 4 bases and J by 5 bases, with 5 bases between. This CDR3 contains 10 residues. Per the germline V gene, CDR1 is SQVTM and CDR2 is ANQGSEA.

This clonotype was seen a few times. The chain has TRBV7-9 and TRBJ2-5; TRBD1 is a possible D gene (5 bases). CDR1 is SEHNR, CDR2 FQNEAQ, per germline (reference sequence). CDR3 length equals 12 residues. The CDR3 reads CASGKIQETQYF. For the CDR3, the DNA is TGTGCGTCAGGGAAGATCCAAGAGACCCAGTACTTC.

The CDR3 loop reads CASSGLAGVSSYEQYF. CDR3 DNA: TGCGCCAGCAGTGGACTAGCGGGAGTCAGCTCCTACGAGCAGTACTTC. This chain joins TRBV5-1 and TRBJ2-7, with 13 nucleotides matching TRBD2. Trimming at V came to 5 bases and at J to 0 bases, leaving 5 bases not matched to a gene. Germline assignment: CDR1 SGHRS and CDR2 YFSETQ. The CDR3 is made up of 16 amino acids.

This chain joins TRBV9 and TRBJ2-5; no clear D gene. The CDR3 loop spans 15 amino acids. V lost 0 bases, J lost 3 bases, and 12 bases lay in between. The germline V gene encodes CDR1 SGDLS and CDR2 YYNGEE. The CDR3 reads CASSVERNPKETQYF. Here the CDR3 DNA reads TGTGCCAGCAGCGTAGAGAGGAACCCTAAAGAGACCCAGTACTTC.